This TCR beta chain was sequenced in a study of T cells in Graves' hyperthyroidism and ophthalmopathy. Whole-study results and caveats: Among clonotypes expanded in thyroid above 0.001, most were also found in blood.

A remark on this clonotype: Its antigen is currently unknown.

Before ophthalmopathy appeared, progressors gave blood at initial hyperthyroidism diagnosis. Roughly 9.1 ml of fresh peripheral blood supplied the PBMCs. The V end was cut by 5 bases, the J end by 9 bases, with 17 bases between. The CDR3 sequence is 13 residues long. Germline lookup yields CDR1 DFQATT and CDR2 SNEGSKA (reference sequence). Amplification targeted TCR beta CDR3 regions from RNA transcripts. RT-PCR in the first round (using the HTBI primer set) targeted the TCR CDR3. TCRdb fed the multiplex PCR reads into MiXCR, producing one record per CDR3 protein. Of around 380,000 distinct CDR3 sequences listed, roughly 13% were seen once; the top ten hold 20% to 25%.

The clonotype comes from a man aged 25 to 40 with Graves' hyperthyroidism that later progressed to Graves' ophthalmopathy. The J gene is TRBJ2-1, the V gene TRBV20-1; TRBD1 or TRBD2 may be the D gene (7 bases each). The sequenced sample consisted of blood. Here the CDR3 DNA reads TGCAGTGCTTCCAGGGGGGGGAAGGGTGAGCAGTTCTTC. Its translation: CSASRGGKGEQFF.